The rows below give T cell receptor beta chains drawn from one sample of a study of T cell repertoires in cytomegalovirus infection. Each CDR3 protein gets one entry after TCRdb re-called the reads with MiXCR. The profile shows 150,000 to 200,000 distinct CDR3 sequences, about 21% of them singletons. The sample taken for sequencing was PBMCs. The receptors were sampled from a human donor in good health (CMV status not recorded). Some clones in this sample may be carry-over from other donors' samples. CDR3s include the opening cysteine and the closing phenylalanine or tryptophan. The D gene is left open where the match is weak. Size is stated for part of the rows, as once, few or many counts, or as a class when the clone is expanded.

-	few	TRBV5-1	TRBJ1-2	CASSPGTPDYGYTF	TGCGCCAGCAGCCCCGGGACGCCTGACTATGGCTACACCTTC
TRBD1	-	TRBV19	TRBJ1-5	CASNTDRGNQPQHF	TGTGCCAGTAATACCGACAGGGGCAATCAGCCCCAGCATTTT
-	-	TRBV11-2	TRBJ2-2	CASSFMAGELFF	TGTGCCAGCAGCTTTATGGCCGGGGAGCTGTTTTTT
TRBD2	few	TRBV19	TRBJ2-5	CASSVTSGAETQYF	TGTGCCAGTAGTGTAACTAGCGGGGCAGAGACCCAGTACTTC
-	few	TRBV6-5	TRBJ2-1	CASSSPGVRYNEQFF	TGTGCCAGCAGTTCGCCGGGAGTTAGGTACAATGAGCAGTTCTTC
-	-	TRBV12-5	TRBJ2-5	CASANNRAQETQYF	TGTGCTAGTGCCAACAACCGGGCACAAGAGACCCAGTACTTC
-	-	TRBV20-1	TRBJ1-2	CSARDSANYGYTF	TGCAGTGCTAGAGACTCAGCTAACTATGGCTACACCTTC
-	-	TRBV24-1	TRBJ2-1	CATSDERNEQFF	TGTGCCACCAGTGATGAGAGAAATGAGCAGTTCTTC
TRBD1	many	TRBV6-1	TRBJ1-1	CASSPRTGLSAFF	TGTGCCAGCAGTCCCCGGACAGGCTTGAGTGCTTTCTTT
TRBD2	-	TRBV28	TRBJ2-7	CASSHGLAGPSSYEQYF	TGTGCCAGCAGCCACGGACTAGCGGGACCCAGCTCCTACGAGCAGTACTTC
-	few	TRBV5-1	TRBJ1-1	CASSLGLGQRHAEAFF	TGCGCCAGCAGCTTGGGTTTAGGACAAAGGCACGCTGAAGCTTTCTTT
-	-	TRBV12-3/TRBV12-4	TRBJ1-1	CASSRSGRSNTEAFF	TGTGCCAGCAGCCGTTCGGGACGGTCGAACACTGAAGCTTTCTTT
-	-	TRBV29-1	TRBJ2-1	CSSGAYNEQFF	TGCAGCTCGGGAGCCTACAATGAGCAGTTCTTC
-	-	TRBV6-1	TRBJ1-5	CASITGQGNQPQHF	TGTGCCAGCATAACAGGACAAGGCAATCAGCCCCAGCATTTT
-	few	TRBV7-9	TRBJ2-3	CASSFPSADTQYF	TGTGCCAGCAGCTTTCCGTCTGCAGATACGCAGTATTTT
-	few	TRBV6-2/TRBV6-3	TRBJ2-5	CASSSGHQETQYF	TGTGCCAGCAGTTCGGGACACCAAGAGACCCAGTACTTC
-	-	TRBV19	TRBJ2-2	CASNGASGTGELFF	TGTGCCAGTAATGGCGCCTCTGGCACCGGGGAGCTGTTTTTT
TRBD1	-	TRBV23-1	TRBJ1-5	CASSRPTETGRDQLQHF	TGCGCCAGCAGTCGGCCCACCGAGACAGGGAGGGATCAGCTCCAGCATTTT
TRBD2	many	TRBV7-9	TRBJ2-1	CASSAPPGLAKKYNEQFF	TGTGCCAGCAGCGCCCCCCCGGGACTAGCGAAGAAATACAATGAGCAGTTCTTC
-	many	TRBV7-3	TRBJ1-2	CASSLEGRDGYTF	TGTGCCAGCAGCTTAGAGGGTCGGGATGGCTACACCTTC
-	few	TRBV7-9	TRBJ1-1	CASRPRTMNTEAFF	TGTGCCAGCAGGCCCCGGACAATGAACACTGAAGCTTTCTTT
TRBD1	few	TRBV9	TRBJ2-1	CASSVGQGALANEQFF	TGTGCCAGCAGCGTAGGTCAGGGGGCATTAGCAAATGAGCAGTTCTTC